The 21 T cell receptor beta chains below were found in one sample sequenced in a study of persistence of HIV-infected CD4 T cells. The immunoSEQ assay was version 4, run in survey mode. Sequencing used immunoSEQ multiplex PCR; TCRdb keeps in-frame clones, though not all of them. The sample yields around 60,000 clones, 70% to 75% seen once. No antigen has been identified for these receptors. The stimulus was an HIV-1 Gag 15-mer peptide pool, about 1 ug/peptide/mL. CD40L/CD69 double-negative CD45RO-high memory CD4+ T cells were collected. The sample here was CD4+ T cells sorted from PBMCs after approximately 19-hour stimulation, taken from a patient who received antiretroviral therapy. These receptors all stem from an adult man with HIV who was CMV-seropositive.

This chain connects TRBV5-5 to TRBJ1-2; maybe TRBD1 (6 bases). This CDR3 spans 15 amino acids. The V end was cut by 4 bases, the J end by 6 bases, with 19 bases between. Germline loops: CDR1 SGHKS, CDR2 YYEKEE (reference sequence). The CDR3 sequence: CASSLVGGRSNGYTF. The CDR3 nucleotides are TGTGCCAGCAGCCTCGTGGGGGGCAGAAGTAATGGCTACACCTTC. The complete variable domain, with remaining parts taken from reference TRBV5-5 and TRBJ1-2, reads DAGVTQSPTHLIKTRGQQVTLRCSPISGHKSVSWYQQVLGQGPQFIFQYYEKEERGRGNFPDRFSARQFPNYSSELNVNALLLGDSALYLCASSLVGGRSNGYTFGSGTRLTVV.

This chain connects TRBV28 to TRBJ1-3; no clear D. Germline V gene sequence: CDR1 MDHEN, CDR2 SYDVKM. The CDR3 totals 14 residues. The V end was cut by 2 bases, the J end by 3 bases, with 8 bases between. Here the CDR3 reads CASSLGRLGNTIYF. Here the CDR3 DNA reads TGTGCCAGCAGTTTAGGAAGACTTGGAAACACCATATATTTT.

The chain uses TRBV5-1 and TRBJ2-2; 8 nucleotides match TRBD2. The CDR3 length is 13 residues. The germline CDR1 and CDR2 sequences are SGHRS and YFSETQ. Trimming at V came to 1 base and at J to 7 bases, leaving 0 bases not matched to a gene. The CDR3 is CASSLSGSGELFF. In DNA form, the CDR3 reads TGCGCCAGCAGCTTGAGCGGGAGCGGGGAGCTGTTTTTT. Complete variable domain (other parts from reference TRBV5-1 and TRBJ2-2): KAGVTQTPRYLIKTRGQQVTLSCSPISGHRSVSWYQQTPGQGLQFLFEYFSETQRNKGNFPGRFSGRQFSNSRSEMNVSTLELGDSALYLCASSLSGSGELFFGEGSRLTVL.

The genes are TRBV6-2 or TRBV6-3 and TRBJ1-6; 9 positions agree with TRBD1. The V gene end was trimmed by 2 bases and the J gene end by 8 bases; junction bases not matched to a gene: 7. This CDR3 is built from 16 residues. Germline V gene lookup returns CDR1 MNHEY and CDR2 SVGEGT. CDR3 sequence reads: CASSYNSRDRDSPLHF. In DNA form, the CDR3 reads TGTGCCAGCAGTTACAACTCGAGGGACAGGGATTCACCCCTCCACTTT.

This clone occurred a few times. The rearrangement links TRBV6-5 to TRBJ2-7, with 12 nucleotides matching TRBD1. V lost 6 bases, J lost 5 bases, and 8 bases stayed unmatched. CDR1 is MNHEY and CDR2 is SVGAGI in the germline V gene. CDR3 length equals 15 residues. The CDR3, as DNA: TGTGCCAGCAGAAACGGGGGACAGGGGGCGGACGAGCAGTACTTC. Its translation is CASRNGGQGADEQYF.

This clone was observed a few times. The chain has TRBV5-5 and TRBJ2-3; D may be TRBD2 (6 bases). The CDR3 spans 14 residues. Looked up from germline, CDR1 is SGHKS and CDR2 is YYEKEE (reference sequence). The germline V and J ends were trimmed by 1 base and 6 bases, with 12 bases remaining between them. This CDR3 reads CASSLTSPRDTQYF. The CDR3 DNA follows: TGTGCCAGCAGCTTGACTAGCCCCCGGGATACGCAGTATTTT.

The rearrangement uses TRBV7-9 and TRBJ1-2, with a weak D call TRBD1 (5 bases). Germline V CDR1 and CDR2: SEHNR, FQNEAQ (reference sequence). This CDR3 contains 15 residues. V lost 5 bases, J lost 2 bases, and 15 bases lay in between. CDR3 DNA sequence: TGTGCCAGCAGCCTGATGGATGGGGGAAACTATGGCTACACCTTC. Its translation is CASSLMDGGNYGYTF.

Here the CDR3 DNA reads TGTGCCACCAGCCTGGGGACAGGGGGAAATTCACCCCTCCACTTT. Translating it yields CATSLGTGGNSPLHF. V gene TRBV15 combines with J gene TRBJ1-6, with TRBD1 matching 11 bases. CDR3 length: 15 residues. V was pared by 5 bases and J by 7 bases, with 4 bases of the junction left unmatched. CDR1 is LNHNV and CDR2 is YYDKDF in the germline V gene (reference sequence).

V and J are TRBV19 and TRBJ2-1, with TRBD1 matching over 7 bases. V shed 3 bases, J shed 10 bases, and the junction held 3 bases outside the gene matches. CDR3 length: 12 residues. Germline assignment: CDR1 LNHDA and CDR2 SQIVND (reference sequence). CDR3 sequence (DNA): TGTGCCAGTAGTATCGCGGACAGGGAGCAGTTCTTC. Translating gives CASSIADREQFF.

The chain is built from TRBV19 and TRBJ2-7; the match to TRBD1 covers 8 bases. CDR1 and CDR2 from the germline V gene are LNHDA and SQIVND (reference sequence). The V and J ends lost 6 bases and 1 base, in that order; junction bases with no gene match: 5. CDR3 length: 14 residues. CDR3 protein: CASSRQGLSYEQYF. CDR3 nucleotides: TGTGCCAGTAGCCGACAGGGGCTTTCCTACGAGCAGTACTTC.

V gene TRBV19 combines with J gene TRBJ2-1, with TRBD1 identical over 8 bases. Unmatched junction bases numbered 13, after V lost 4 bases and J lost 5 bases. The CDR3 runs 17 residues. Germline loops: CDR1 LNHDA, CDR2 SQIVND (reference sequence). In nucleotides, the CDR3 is TGTGCCAGTAGTACACCCCGGACAGGGCATAGAAACAATGAGCAGTTCTTC. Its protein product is CASSTPRTGHRNNEQFF.

CDR3 protein: CASSQDVSQTGGELFF. The DNA of the CDR3 is TGCGCCAGCAGCCAAGATGTTAGCCAGACGGGCGGGGAGCTGTTTTTT. V is TRBV4-1 and J is TRBJ2-2; no definite D call. Germline loops: CDR1 MGHRA, CDR2 YSYEKL. This CDR3 contains 16 residues. V was clipped by 0 bases and J by 7 bases, with 15 bases between them.

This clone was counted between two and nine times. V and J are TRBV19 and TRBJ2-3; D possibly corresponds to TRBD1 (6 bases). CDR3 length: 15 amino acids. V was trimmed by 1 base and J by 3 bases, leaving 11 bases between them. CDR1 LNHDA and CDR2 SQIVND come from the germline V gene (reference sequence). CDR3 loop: CASSIAQGRTDTQYF. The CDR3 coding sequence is TGTGCCAGTAGTATAGCACAGGGAAGGACAGATACGCAGTATTTT.

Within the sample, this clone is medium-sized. Here the CDR3 DNA reads TGTGCCATCAGTGACGAGCGGGGGTCCTCATGGGAGACCCAGTACTTC. Translation: CAISDERGSSWETQYF. This chain joins TRBV10-3 and TRBJ2-5, with 8 bases matching TRBD2. Germline V gene data show CDR1 as ENHRY and CDR2 as SYGVKD. The CDR3 extends over 16 amino acids. V was clipped by 3 bases and J by 5 bases; unmatched bases: 11.

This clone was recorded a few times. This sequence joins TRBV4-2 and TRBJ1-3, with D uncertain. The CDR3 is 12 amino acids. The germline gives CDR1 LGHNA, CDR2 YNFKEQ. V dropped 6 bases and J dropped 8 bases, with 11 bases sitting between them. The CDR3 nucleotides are TGTGCCAGCAGTCCCTCGGTGGACACCATATATTTT. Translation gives CASSPSVDTIYF.

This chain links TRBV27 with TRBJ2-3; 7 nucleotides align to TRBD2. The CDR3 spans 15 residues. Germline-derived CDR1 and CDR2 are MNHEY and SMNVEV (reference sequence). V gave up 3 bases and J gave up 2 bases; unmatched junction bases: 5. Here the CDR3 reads CASSFGTTSTDTQYF. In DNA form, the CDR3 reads TGTGCCAGCAGTTTCGGGACTACCTCCACAGATACGCAGTATTTT.

DNA for the CDR3: TGCAGCCGCCGCCGGGAGGGAGCTAATGAAAAACTGTTTTTT. Its protein is CSRRREGANEKLFF. This chain links TRBV29-1 with TRBJ1-4, with D uncertain. Germline V lookup: CDR1 SQVTM, CDR2 ANQGSEA. V lost 8 bases, J lost 3 bases, and 16 bases lay in between. This CDR3 has 14 residues.

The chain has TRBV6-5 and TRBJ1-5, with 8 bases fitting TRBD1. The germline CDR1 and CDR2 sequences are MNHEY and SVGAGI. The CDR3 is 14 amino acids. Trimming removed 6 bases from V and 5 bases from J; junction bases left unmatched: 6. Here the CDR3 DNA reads TGTGCCAGCAGCTGGACAGGGCCAGATCAGCCCCAGCATTTT. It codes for CASSWTGPDQPQHF.

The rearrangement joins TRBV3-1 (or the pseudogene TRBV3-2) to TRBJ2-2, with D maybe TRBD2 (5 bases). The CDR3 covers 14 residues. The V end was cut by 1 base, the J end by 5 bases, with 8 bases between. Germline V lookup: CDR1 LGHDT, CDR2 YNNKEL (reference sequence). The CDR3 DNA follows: TGTGCCAGCAGCCAAGGAGGGTCGACCGGGGAGCTGTTTTTT. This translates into CASSQGGSTGELFF.

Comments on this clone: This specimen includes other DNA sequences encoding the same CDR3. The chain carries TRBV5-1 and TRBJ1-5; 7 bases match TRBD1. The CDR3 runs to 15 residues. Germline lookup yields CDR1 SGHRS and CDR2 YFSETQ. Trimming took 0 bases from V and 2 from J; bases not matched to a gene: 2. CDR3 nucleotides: TGCGCCAGCAGCTTGGACGGACAGGGCAATCAGCCCCAGCATTTT. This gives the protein CASSLDGQGNQPQHF.

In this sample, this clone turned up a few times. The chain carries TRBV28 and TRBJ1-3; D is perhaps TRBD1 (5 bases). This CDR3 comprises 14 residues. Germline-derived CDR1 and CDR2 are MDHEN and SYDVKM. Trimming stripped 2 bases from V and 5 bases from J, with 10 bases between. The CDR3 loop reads CASSLETERNTIYF. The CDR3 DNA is TGTGCCAGCAGTTTAGAGACAGAAAGAAACACCATATATTTT.